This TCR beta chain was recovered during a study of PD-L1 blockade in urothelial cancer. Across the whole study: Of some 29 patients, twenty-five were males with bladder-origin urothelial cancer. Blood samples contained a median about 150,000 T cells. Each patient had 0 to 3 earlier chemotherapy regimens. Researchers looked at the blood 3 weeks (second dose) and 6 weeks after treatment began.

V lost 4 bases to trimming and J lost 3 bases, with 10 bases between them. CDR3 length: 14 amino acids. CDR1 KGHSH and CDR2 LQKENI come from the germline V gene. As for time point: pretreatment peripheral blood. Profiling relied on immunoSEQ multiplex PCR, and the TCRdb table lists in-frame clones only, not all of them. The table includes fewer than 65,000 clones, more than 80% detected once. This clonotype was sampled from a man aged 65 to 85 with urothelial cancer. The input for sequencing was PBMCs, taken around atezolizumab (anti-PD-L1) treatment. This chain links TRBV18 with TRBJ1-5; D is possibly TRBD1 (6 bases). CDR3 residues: CASSLGQNNQPQHF. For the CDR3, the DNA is TGTGCCAGCTCACTCGGACAGAACAATCAGCCCCAGCATTTT.